The source of this T cell receptor (beta chain) is a study of vaccination effects on CD4 cells after COVID-19. Study background: All study participants received two doses of BNT162b2 or mRNA-1273 vaccine.

This clone was seen a handful of times. The antigen remains unidentified. Peptide-pool stimulation followed by sequencing identified expanded antigen-specific CD4+ clonotypes in the ViraFEST assay. CD4+ T cell isolation took place after more than eight days of culture. This individual contracted SARS-CoV-2 between March and December 2020, as verified by PCR. Cultures got half-medium changes with IL-2 on days 3 and 7. The CDR3 length is 15 residues. Germline V lookup: CDR1 SGHAT, CDR2 FQDESV (reference sequence). V gave up 3 bases and J gave up 8 bases; unmatched junction bases: 9. Repertoires were generated with immunoSEQ multiplex PCR, while TCRdb's copy carries only in-frame clones and drops some. There are about 45,000 clones in the sample; approximately 70% occur only once, and more than 30% lies in the top ten.

This sequence originates from a human donor who had a prior SARS-CoV-2 infection. The V and J genes are TRBV11-1 and TRBJ2-1, with 8 bases lining up with TRBD1. The sample here was CD4+ T cells from PBMCs cultured with a peptide pool, taken before COVID-19 vaccination. DNA of the CDR3: TGTGCCAGCAGCTTTTGGACAGGGATTGTTTATGAGCAGTTCTTC. Amino acid sequence: CASSFWTGIVYEQFF.